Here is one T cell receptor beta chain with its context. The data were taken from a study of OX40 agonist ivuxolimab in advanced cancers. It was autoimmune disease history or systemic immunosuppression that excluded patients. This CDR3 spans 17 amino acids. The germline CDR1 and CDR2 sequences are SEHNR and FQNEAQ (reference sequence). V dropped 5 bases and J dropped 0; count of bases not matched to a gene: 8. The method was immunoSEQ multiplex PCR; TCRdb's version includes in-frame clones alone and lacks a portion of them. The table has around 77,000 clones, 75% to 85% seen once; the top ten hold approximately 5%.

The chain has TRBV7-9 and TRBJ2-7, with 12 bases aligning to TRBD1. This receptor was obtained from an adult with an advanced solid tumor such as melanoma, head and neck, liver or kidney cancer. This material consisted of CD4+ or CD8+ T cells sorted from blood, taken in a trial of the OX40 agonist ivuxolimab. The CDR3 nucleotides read TGTGCCAGCAGCCCGCGATGGGGACAGGGGGCCTCCTACGAGCAGTACTTC. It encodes CASSPRWGQGASYEQYF.